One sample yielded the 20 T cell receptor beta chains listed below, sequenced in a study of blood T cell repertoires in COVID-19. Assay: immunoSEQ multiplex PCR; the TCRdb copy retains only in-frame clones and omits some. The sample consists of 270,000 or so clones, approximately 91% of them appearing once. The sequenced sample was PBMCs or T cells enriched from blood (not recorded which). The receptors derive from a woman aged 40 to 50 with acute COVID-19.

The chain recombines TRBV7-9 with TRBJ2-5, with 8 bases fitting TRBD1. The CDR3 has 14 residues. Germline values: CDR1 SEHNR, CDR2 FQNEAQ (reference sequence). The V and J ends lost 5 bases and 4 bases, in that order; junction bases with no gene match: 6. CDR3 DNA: TGTGCCAGCAGCCCAGGACAGGGTGGAGAGACCCAGTACTTC. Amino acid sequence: CASSPGQGGETQYF.

The CDR3 loop is CASRQGTGGMVIYGYTF. The DNA for the CDR3 is TGTGCCAGCAGGCAGGGGACAGGGGGCATGGTGATCTATGGCTACACCTTC. This chain links TRBV2 with TRBJ1-2; the match to TRBD1 covers 12 bases. After removal of 6 bases from V and 4 bases from J, the junction contained 12 bases not matched to a gene. This CDR3 region has 17 residues. In germline, CDR1 is SNHLY, CDR2 FYNNEI.

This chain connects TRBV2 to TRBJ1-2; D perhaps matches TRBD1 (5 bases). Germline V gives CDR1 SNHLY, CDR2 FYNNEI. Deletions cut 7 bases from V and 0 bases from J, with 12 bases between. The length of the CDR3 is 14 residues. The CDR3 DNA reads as TGTGCCAGCACCCTTTCGACAGCTAACTATGGCTACACCTTC. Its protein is CASTLSTANYGYTF.

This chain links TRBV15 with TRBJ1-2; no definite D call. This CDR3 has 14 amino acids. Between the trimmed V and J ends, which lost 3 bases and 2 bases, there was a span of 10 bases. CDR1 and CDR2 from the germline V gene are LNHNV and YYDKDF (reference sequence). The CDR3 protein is CATSRAATNYGYTF. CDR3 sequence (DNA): TGTGCCACCAGCAGGGCGGCTACCAACTATGGCTACACCTTC. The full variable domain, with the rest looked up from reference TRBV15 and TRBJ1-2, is DAMVIQNPRYQVTQFGKPVTLSCSQTLNHNVMYWYQQKSSQAPKLLFHYYDKDFNNEADTPDNFQSRRPNTSFCFLDIRSPGLGDTAMYLCATSRAATNYGYTFGSGTRLTVV.

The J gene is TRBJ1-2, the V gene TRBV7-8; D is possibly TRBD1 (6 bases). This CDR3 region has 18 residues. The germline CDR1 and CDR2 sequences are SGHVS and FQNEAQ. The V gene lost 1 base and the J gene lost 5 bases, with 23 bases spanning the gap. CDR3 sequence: CASSLGTAGDSGWYGYTF. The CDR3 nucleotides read TGTGCCAGCAGCTTAGGGACAGCAGGGGATTCGGGATGGTATGGCTACACCTTC. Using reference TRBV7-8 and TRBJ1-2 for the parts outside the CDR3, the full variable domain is GAGVSQSPRYKVAKRGQDVALRCDPISGHVSLFWYQQALGQGPEFLTYFQNEAQLDKSGLPSDRFFAERPEGSVSTLKIQRTQQEDSAVYLCASSLGTAGDSGWYGYTFGSGTRLTVV.

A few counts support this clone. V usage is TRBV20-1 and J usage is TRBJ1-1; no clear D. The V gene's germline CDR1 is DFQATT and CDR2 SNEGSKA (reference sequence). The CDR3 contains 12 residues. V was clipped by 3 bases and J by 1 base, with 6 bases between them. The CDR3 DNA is TGCAGTGCTAGTCGTTCGAACACTGAAGCTTTCTTT. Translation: CSASRSNTEAFF.

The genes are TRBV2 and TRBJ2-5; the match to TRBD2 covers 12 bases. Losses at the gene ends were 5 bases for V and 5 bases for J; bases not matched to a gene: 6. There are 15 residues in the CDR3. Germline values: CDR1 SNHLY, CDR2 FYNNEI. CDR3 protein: CASSTSGGRGETQYF. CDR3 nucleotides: TGTGCCAGCAGTACTAGCGGGGGGCGGGGTGAGACCCAGTACTTC. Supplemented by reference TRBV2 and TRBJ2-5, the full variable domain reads EPEVTQTPSHQVTQMGQEVILRCVPISNHLYFYWYRQILGQKVEFLVSFYNNEISEKSEIFDDQFSVERPDGSNFTLKIRSTKLEDSAMYFCASSTSGGRGETQYFGPGTRLLVL.

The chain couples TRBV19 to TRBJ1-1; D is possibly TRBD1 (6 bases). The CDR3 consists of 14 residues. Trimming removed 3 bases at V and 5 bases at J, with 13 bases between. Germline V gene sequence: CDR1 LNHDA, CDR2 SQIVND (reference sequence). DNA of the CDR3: TGTGCCAGTAGTATCGGTCAGGGGCAGACTGAAGCTTTCTTT. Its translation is CASSIGQGQTEAFF.

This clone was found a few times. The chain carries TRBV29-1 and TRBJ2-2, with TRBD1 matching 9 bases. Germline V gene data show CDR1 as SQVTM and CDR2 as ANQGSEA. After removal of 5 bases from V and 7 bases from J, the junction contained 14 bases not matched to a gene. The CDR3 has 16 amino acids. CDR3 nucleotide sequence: TGCAGCGTTTTGGCGGGGGACAGGGTGACAGGCGGGGAGCTGTTTTTT. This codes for CSVLAGDRVTGGELFF.

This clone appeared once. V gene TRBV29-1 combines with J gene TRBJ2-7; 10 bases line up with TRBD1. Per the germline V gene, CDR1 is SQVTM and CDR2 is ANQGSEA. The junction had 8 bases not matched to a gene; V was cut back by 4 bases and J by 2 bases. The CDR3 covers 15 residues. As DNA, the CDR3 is TGCAGCGTTGCTGTGCTGGGGACAGGGGCCTACGAGCAGTACTTC. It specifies CSVAVLGTGAYEQYF.

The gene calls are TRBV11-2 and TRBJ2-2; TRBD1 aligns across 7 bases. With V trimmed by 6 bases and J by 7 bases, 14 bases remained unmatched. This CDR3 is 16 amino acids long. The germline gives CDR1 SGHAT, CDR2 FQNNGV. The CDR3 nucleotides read TGTGCCAGCAGATTAATTAAGCAGGGGGTCGTCGGGGAGCTGTTTTTT. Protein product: CASRLIKQGVVGELFF.

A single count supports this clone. The CDR3 reads CASSPRGGLGYGYTF. The CDR3 DNA follows: TGCGCCAGCAGCCCGCGTGGCGGCCTTGGATATGGCTACACCTTC. This chain links TRBV5-1 with TRBJ1-2, with D hard to call. Germline V gives CDR1 SGHRS, CDR2 YFSETQ. This CDR3 is built from 15 residues. Trimming removed 4 bases at V and 5 bases at J, with 18 bases between. Drawing the rest from reference TRBV5-1 and TRBJ1-2, the complete variable domain is KAGVTQTPRYLIKTRGQQVTLSCSPISGHRSVSWYQQTPGQGLQFLFEYFSETQRNKGNFPGRFSGRQFSNSRSEMNVSTLELGDSALYLCASSPRGGLGYGYTFGSGTRLTVV.

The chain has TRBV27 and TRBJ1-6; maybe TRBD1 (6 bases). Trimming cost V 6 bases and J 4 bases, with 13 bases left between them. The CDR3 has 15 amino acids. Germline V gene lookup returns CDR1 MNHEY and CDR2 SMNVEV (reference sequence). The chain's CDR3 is CASRPGGTYNSPLHF. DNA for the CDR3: TGTGCCAGCAGGCCCGGTGGGACATATAATTCACCCCTCCACTTT.

The CDR3 sequence is CAWMSKGASGYTF. In nucleotides, the CDR3 is TGTGCCTGGATGTCCAAGGGGGCGAGCGGCTACACCTTC. This chain links TRBV30 with TRBJ1-2; TRBD1 matches 7 bases. V dropped 4 bases and J dropped 8; count of bases not matched to a gene: 10. Germline V gene data show CDR1 as GTSNPN and CDR2 as SVGIG (reference sequence). The CDR3 has 13 amino acids.

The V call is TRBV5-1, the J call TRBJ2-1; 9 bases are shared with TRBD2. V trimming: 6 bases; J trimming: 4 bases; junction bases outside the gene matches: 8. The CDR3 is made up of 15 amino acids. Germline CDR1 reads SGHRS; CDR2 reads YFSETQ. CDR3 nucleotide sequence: TGCGCCAGCAAGGAGCGGGAGGATGGGTACAATGAGCAGTTCTTC. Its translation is CASKEREDGYNEQFF.

CDR3 DNA: TGTGCCAGCAGTTTGGGACAGGGAAGGTACGAGCAGTACTTC. This gives the protein CASSLGQGRYEQYF. The genes are TRBV28 and TRBJ2-7; 9 nucleotides match TRBD1. V dropped 3 bases and J dropped 4; count of bases not matched to a gene: 4. This CDR3 comprises 14 residues. Germline V gene lookup returns CDR1 MDHEN and CDR2 SYDVKM. The full variable domain, its missing parts supplied by reference TRBV28 and TRBJ2-7, is DVKVTQSSRYLVKRTGEKVFLECVQDMDHENMFWYRQDPGLGLRLIYFSYDVKMKEKGDIPEGYSVSREKKERFSLILESASTNQTSMYLCASSLGQGRYEQYFGPGTRLTVT.

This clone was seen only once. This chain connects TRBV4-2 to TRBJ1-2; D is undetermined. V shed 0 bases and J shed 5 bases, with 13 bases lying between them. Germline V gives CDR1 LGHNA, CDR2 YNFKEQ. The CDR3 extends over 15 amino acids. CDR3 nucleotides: TGTGCCAGCAGCCAAGAACCCCTCACTTTATATGGCTACACCTTC. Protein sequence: CASSQEPLTLYGYTF.

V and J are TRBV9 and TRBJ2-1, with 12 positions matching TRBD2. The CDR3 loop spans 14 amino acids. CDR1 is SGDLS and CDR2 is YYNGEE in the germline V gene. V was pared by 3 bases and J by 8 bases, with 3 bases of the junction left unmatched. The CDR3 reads CASSGSSGRDEQFF. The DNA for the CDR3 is TGTGCCAGCAGCGGTTCTAGCGGGAGGGATGAGCAGTTCTTC.

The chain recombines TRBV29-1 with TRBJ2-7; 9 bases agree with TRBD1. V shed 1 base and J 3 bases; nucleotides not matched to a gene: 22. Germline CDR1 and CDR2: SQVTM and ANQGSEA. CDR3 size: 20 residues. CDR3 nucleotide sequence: TGCAGCGTTGAAGGGCAATTCCGGGACAGGGTTAAACAAGTCGGCTACGAGCAGTACTTC. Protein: CSVEGQFRDRVKQVGYEQYF.

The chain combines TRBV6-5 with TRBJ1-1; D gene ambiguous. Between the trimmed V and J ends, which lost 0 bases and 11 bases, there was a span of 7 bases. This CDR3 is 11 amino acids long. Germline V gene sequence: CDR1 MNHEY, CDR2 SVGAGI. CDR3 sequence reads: CASSYSRVAFF. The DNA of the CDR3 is TGTGCCAGCAGTTACTCGAGGGTTGCTTTCTTT.